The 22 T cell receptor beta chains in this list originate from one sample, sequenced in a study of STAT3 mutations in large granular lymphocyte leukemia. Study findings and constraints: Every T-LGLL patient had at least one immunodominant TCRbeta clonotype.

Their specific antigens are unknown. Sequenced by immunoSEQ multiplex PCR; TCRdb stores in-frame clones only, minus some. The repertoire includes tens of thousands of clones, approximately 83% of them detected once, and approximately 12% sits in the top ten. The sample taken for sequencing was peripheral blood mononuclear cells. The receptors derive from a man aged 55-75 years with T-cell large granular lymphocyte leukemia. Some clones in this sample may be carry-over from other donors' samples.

CDR3 amino acids: CASSLARLAGAPDTQYF. The CDR3 coding sequence is TGTGCCAGCAGCCTTGCCCGACTAGCGGGAGCCCCAGATACGCAGTATTTT. This chain joins TRBV7-9 and TRBJ2-3; 12 nucleotides line up with TRBD2. This CDR3 has 17 residues. V dropped 5 bases and J dropped 4; count of bases not matched to a gene: 10. Germline CDR1 is SEHNR and CDR2 is FQNEAQ (reference sequence). Supplemented by reference TRBV7-9 and TRBJ2-3, the full variable domain reads DTGVSQNPRHKITKRGQNVTFRCDPISEHNRLYWYRQTLGQGPEFLTYFQNEAQLEKSRLLSDRFSAERPKGSFSTLEIQRTEQGDSAMYLCASSLARLAGAPDTQYFGPGTRLTVL.

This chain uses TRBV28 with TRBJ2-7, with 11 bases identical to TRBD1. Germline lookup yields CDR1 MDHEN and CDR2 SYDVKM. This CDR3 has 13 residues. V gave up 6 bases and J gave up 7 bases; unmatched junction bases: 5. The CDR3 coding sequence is TGTGCCAGCAGCACGGACAGGGGGCTAGAGCAGTACTTC. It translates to CASSTDRGLEQYF.

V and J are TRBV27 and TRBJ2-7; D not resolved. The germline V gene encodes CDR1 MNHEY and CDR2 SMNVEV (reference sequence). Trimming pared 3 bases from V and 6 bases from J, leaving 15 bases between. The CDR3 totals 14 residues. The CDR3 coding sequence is TGTGCCAGCAGTTTGATGGCCGAGGCGGTCGAGCAGTACTTC. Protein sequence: CASSLMAEAVEQYF.

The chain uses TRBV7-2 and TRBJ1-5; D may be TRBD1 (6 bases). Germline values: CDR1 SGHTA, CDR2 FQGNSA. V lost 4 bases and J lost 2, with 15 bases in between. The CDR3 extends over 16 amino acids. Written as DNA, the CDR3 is TGTGCCAGCAGCTCCTGGGGGCCCGGAGGCAATCAGCCCCAGCATTTT. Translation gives CASSSWGPGGNQPQHF. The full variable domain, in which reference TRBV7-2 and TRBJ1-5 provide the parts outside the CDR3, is GAGVSQSPSNKVTEKGKDVELRCDPISGHTALYWYRQSLGQGLEFLIYFQGNSAPDKSGLPSDRFSAERTGGSVSTLTIQRTQQEDSAVYLCASSSWGPGGNQPQHFGDGTRLSIL.

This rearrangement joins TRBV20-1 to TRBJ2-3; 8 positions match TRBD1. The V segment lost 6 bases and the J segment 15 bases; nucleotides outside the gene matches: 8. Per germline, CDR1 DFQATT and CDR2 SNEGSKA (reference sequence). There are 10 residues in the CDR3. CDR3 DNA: TGCAGTGCCTACGGACAGGGAGGCTATTTT. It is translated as CSAYGQGGYF.

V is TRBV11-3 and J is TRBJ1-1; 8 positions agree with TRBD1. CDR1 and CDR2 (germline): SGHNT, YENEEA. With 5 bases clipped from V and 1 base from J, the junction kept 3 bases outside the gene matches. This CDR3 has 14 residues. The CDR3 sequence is CASSPDRGNTEAFF. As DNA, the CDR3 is TGTGCCAGCAGCCCTGACAGGGGGAACACTGAAGCTTTCTTT.

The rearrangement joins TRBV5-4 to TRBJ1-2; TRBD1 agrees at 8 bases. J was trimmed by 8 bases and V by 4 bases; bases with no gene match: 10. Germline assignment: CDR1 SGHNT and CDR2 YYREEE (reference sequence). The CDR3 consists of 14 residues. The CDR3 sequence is CASSPDRAHGGYTF. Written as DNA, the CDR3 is TGTGCCAGCAGCCCGGACAGGGCTCACGGGGGCTACACCTTC.

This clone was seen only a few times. The CDR3 protein is CASSLSSRDEQYF. The DNA for the CDR3 is TGCGCCAGCAGCTTGAGTTCCAGGGACGAGCAGTACTTC. This chain links TRBV5-1 with TRBJ2-7, with D perhaps matching TRBD1 (5 bases). Per the germline V gene, CDR1 is SGHRS and CDR2 is YFSETQ. The V gene lost 1 base and the J gene lost 5 bases, with 10 bases spanning the gap. The CDR3 is 13 residues long.

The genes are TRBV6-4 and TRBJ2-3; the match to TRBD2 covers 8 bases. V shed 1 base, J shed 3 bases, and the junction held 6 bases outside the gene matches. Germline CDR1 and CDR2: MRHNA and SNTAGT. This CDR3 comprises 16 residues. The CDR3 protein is CASSDLTGGPTDTQYF. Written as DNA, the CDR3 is TGTGCCAGCAGTGACTTAACGGGAGGGCCGACAGATACGCAGTATTTT.

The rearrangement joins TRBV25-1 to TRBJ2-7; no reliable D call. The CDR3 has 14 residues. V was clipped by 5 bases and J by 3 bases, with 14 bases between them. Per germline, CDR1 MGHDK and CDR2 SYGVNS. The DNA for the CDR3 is TGTGCCAGCAGTCCGCCGGGTCGGAACTACGAGCAGTACTTC. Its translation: CASSPPGRNYEQYF.

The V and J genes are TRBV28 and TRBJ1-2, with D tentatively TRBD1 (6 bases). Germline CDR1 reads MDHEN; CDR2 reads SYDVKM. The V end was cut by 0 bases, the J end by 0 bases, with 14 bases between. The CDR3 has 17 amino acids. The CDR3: CASSLWGGGDTNYGYTF. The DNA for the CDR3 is TGTGCCAGCAGTTTATGGGGAGGGGGTGATACTAACTATGGCTACACCTTC.

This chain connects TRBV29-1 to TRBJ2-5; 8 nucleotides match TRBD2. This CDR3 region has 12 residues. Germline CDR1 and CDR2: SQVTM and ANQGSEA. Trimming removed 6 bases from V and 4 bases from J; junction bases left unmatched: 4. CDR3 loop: CSVHTSGETQYF. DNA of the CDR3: TGCAGCGTCCACACTAGCGGAGAGACCCAGTACTTC.

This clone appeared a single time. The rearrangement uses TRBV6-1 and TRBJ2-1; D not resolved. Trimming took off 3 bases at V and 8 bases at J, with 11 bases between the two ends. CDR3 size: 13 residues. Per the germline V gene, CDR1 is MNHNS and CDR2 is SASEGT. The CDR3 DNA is TGTGCCAGCAGTGAGCCCCCTCATTATGAGCAGTTCTTC. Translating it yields CASSEPPHYEQFF.

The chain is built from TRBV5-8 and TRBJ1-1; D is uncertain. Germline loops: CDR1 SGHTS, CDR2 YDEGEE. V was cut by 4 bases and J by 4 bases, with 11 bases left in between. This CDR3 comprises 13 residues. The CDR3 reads CASSPGVGTEAFF. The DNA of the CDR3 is TGTGCCAGCAGCCCCGGGGTGGGCACTGAAGCTTTCTTT.

The CDR3 DNA reads as TGTGCCAGCAGGGGGTGGGACGGGGAGACCCAGTACTTC. Translation gives CASRGWDGETQYF. The J gene is TRBJ2-5, the V gene TRBV2, with D perhaps matching TRBD1 or TRBD2 (5 bases each). The CDR3 length is 13 residues. CDR1 is SNHLY, CDR2 FYNNEI, per germline. Trimming removed 6 bases at V and 5 bases at J, with 13 bases between.

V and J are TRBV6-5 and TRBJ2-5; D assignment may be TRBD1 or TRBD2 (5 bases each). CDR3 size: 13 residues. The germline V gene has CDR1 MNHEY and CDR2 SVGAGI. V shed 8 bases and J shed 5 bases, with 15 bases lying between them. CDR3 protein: CASRRGPGETQYF. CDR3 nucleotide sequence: TGTGCCAGCCGTCGGGGCCCCGGGGAGACCCAGTACTTC.

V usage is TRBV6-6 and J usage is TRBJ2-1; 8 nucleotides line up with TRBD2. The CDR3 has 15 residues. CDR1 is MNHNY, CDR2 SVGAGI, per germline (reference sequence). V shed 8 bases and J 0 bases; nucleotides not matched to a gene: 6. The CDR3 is CASGPSGSSYNEQFF. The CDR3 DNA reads TGTGCCAGCGGACCGAGCGGGAGCTCCTACAATGAGCAGTTCTTC.

CDR3 DNA: TGCAGCGTTACCCCGGACAGGGGCTACAATGAGCAGTTCTTC. Its protein product is CSVTPDRGYNEQFF. V usage is TRBV29-1 and J usage is TRBJ2-1, with 9 bases aligning to TRBD1. This CDR3 contains 14 residues. After removal of 5 bases from V and 3 bases from J, the junction contained 5 bases not matched to a gene. Germline assignment: CDR1 SQVTM and CDR2 ANQGSEA.

CDR3 sequence (DNA): TGCGCCAGCAGCTTGCTAGGGGTGGACAGCCAAGAGACCCAGTACTTC. It is translated as CASSLLGVDSQETQYF. This rearrangement joins TRBV5-1 to TRBJ2-5; tentative D call: TRBD1 (6 bases). CDR1 SGHRS and CDR2 YFSETQ come from the germline V gene. V gave up 1 base and J gave up 1 base, with 14 bases separating them. This CDR3 contains 16 residues.

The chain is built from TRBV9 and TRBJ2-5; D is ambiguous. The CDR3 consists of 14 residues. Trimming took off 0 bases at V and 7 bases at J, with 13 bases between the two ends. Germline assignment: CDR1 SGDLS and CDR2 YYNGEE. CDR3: CASSVGTVGGTQYF. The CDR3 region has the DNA TGTGCCAGCAGCGTAGGTACAGTCGGTGGGACCCAGTACTTC.

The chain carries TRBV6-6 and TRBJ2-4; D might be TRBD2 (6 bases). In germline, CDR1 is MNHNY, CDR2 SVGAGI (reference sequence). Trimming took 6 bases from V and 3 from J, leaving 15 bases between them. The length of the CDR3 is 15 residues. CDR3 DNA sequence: TGTGCCAGCAGCATCGACGGGCGGGGCAAAAACATTCAGTACTTC. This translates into CASSIDGRGKNIQYF.

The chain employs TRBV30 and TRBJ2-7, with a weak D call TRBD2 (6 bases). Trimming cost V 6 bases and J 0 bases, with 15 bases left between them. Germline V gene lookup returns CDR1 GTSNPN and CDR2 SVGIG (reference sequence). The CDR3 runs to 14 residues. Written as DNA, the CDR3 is TGTGCCTGTAGCAATAGCGGTTTCTCCTACGAGCAGTACTTC. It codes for CACSNSGFSYEQYF.